The clone carrying this T cell receptor beta chain was recorded once. This sample was taken from a study of blood T cell repertoires in COVID-19. The method was immunoSEQ multiplex PCR; TCRdb's version includes in-frame clones alone and lacks a portion of them. The sample holds roughly 250,000 clones, 75% to 90% seen once. The clonotype comes from a woman aged 55 to 70 with active or convalescent COVID-19. The specimen was peripheral blood.

The CDR3 protein is CASGLSRSHRGEQYF. The CDR3 DNA reads TGTGCTAGTGGTTTGTCCCGCTCCCACAGGGGGGAGCAGTACTTC. This chain uses TRBV12-5 with TRBJ2-7; TRBD1 aligns across 8 bases. This CDR3 is built from 15 residues. Per the germline V gene, CDR1 is LGHNT and CDR2 is FRNRAP. J was trimmed by 7 bases and V by 2 bases; bases with no gene match: 10.